The clone carrying this T cell receptor beta chain was seen a few times. As yet, its antigen is unknown. This sample is part of a study of vaccination and CD4 T cells after COVID-19. In the study overall: Median draw time for post-COVID samples was 90 to 130 days post-diagnosis (range 35 to 161). At a median about 78 days (range 14 to 241) after dose two, post-vaccine samples were obtained.

Germline lookup yields CDR1 MNHEY and CDR2 SMNVEV (reference sequence). V was pared by 5 bases and J by 4 bases, with 11 bases between. This CDR3 is built from 13 residues. Specified treatment: roughly 10-day PBMC culture with coronavirus spike peptide pools or control peptides (ViraFEST assay). Antigen-specific T cells were expanded with peptide pools by ViraFEST, and TCRs were then sequenced. Oncomine TCR Beta short-read sequencing was applied to DNA from cultured CD4+ T cells. Genomic DNA was drawn out of CD4+ T cells grown in culture. Each CDR3 protein is one row after TCRdb ran MiXCR on the PCR reads. The sample contains around 18,000 distinct CDR3 sequences, 45% to 60% of which appear only once.

The receptor's source is a human donor who had recovered from COVID-19. The gene calls are TRBV27 and TRBJ1-2; the D gene is possibly TRBD1 (5 bases). Sequencing was performed on CD4+ T cells from blood, cultured in vitro, taken after SARS-CoV-2 vaccination. The CDR3 loop is CASSARDGYGYTF. CDR3 bases: TGTGCCAGCAGTGCCCGGGACGGCTATGGCTACACCTTC.